A single sample is the source of the 18 T cell receptor beta chains below, sequenced in a study of blood T cell repertoires in COVID-19. Here immunoSEQ multiplex PCR was the method, and the copy in TCRdb shows in-frame clones only, minus some. The sample shows tens of thousands of clones, approximately 85% of them seen only once. The sample comprised peripheral blood. The receptor source for this set is a human donor in a cohort sampled during active COVID-19.

This clone appeared a single time. This chain links TRBV9 with TRBJ2-7, with D possibly being TRBD2 (6 bases). From germline, CDR1 is SGDLS and CDR2 YYNGEE. The CDR3 runs to 14 residues. V lost 0 bases, J lost 3 bases, and 10 bases lay in between. In DNA form, the CDR3 reads TGTGCCAGCAGCGTAGGTCCTAGCGTCTACGAGCAGTACTTC. This codes for CASSVGPSVYEQYF.

The chain carries TRBV6-2 or TRBV6-3 and TRBJ2-1; 8 bases agree with TRBD1. The J segment lost 2 bases and the V segment lost 5 bases, leaving 8 bases of the junction unmatched. The CDR3 totals 16 residues. Germline V gene sequence: CDR1 MNHEY, CDR2 SVGEGT. For the CDR3, the DNA is TGTGCCAGCAGTCTCTCCGACAGGGGCCCCTACAATGAGCAGTTCTTC. Translating it yields CASSLSDRGPYNEQFF.

The V and J genes are TRBV2 and TRBJ2-5; 9 nucleotides align to TRBD1. The ends lost 6 bases at V and 10 bases at J; junction bases unmatched: 9. From germline, CDR1 is SNHLY and CDR2 FYNNEI. The CDR3 length is 13 residues. In nucleotides, the CDR3 is TGTGCCAGCAGGACAGGGGGGCCCGGGGTCCAGTACTTC. Translated, it gives CASRTGGPGVQYF.

The chain uses TRBV4-3 and TRBJ2-2; no clear D. Trimming cost V 1 base and J 5 bases, with 11 bases left between them. The germline CDR1 and CDR2 sequences are LGHNA and YSLEER. The CDR3 has 15 residues. This CDR3 reads CASSQVTFKTGELFF. DNA of the CDR3: TGCGCCAGCAGCCAAGTGACATTCAAAACCGGGGAGCTGTTTTTT.

For the CDR3, the DNA is TGTGCCTGGAGTCGAGACAGGGGTGACGAGCAGTACTTC. Its translation is CAWSRDRGDEQYF. This chain connects TRBV30 to TRBJ2-7; the match to TRBD1 covers 8 bases. Unmatched junction bases numbered 5, after V lost 2 bases and J lost 5 bases. The CDR3 is made up of 13 amino acids. CDR1 is GTSNPN, CDR2 SVGIG, per germline (reference sequence).

The chain combines TRBV7-9 with TRBJ1-1; 8 positions match TRBD1. Germline V gene lookup returns CDR1 SEHNR and CDR2 FQNEAQ (reference sequence). This CDR3 comprises 15 residues. Trimming at V came to 5 bases and at J to 3 bases, leaving 8 bases not matched to a gene. This chain's CDR3 is CASSKTRTGYTEAFF. CDR3 bases: TGTGCCAGCAGCAAAACACGGACAGGGTACACTGAAGCTTTCTTT.

The chain recombines TRBV7-9 with TRBJ1-5; TRBD1 matches 9 bases. CDR3 length: 15 residues. J lost 5 bases, V lost 4 bases, and 6 bases had no gene match. Germline V lookup: CDR1 SEHNR, CDR2 FQNEAQ (reference sequence). CDR3 residues: CASSSGTGSYQPQHF. In DNA, the CDR3 is TGTGCCAGCAGCTCCGGGACAGGGAGCTATCAGCCCCAGCATTTT.

The V call is TRBV18, the J call TRBJ2-7; 7 bases are shared with TRBD1. J lost 4 bases, V lost 5 bases, and 5 bases had no gene match. Germline V gives CDR1 KGHSH, CDR2 LQKENI. The CDR3 is 13 residues long. In DNA, the CDR3 is TGTGCCAGCTCATCCGACAGGGTGTACGAGCAGTACTTC. Encoded protein: CASSSDRVYEQYF.

This clone has only a few counts. This chain joins TRBV5-4 and TRBJ2-3, with TRBD1 identical over 7 bases. Germline V gene lookup returns CDR1 SGHNT and CDR2 YYREEE (reference sequence). This CDR3 spans 15 amino acids. J lost 0 bases, V lost 3 bases, and 4 bases had no gene match. This CDR3 reads CASSWGQFSTDTQYF. The CDR3 DNA follows: TGTGCCAGCAGCTGGGGACAGTTTAGCACAGATACGCAGTATTTT.

The chain joins TRBV12-3 or TRBV12-4 to TRBJ2-7, with a possible D match to TRBD2 (5 bases). Trimming took 3 bases from V and 11 from J, leaving 14 bases between them. The length of the CDR3 is 12 residues. The CDR3 protein is CASSLGEGVKYF. DNA of the CDR3: TGTGCCAGCAGTTTGGGAGAAGGAGTAAAGTACTTC.

The chain links TRBV11-2 to TRBJ2-7, with 10 bases matching TRBD2. The CDR3 totals 13 residues. The V gene's germline CDR1 is SGHAT and CDR2 FQNNGV. The junction had 3 bases not matched to a gene; V was cut back by 7 bases and J by 3 bases. DNA for the CDR3: TGTGCCAGCACCGGGACTAGCGACTACGAGCAGTACTTC. Its protein product is CASTGTSDYEQYF.

This rearrangement joins TRBV7-9 to TRBJ2-2; 15 bases align to TRBD2. V shed 5 bases and J 0 bases; nucleotides not matched to a gene: 4. The CDR3 is 18 amino acids. Germline CDR1 SEHNR, CDR2 FQNEAQ (reference sequence). As DNA, the CDR3 is TGTGCCAGCAGCCCCTGGACTAGCGGGGGGGCGAACACCGGGGAGCTGTTTTTT. It specifies CASSPWTSGGANTGELFF.

This chain links TRBV29-1 with TRBJ2-5, with unresolved D. Germline loops: CDR1 SQVTM, CDR2 ANQGSEA. V was pared by 3 bases and J by 1 base, with 6 bases between. This CDR3 is 12 amino acids long. CDR3 DNA: TGCAGCGTTGAGTACAGCCAAGAGACCCAGTACTTC. Encoded protein: CSVEYSQETQYF.

The J gene is TRBJ1-1, the V gene TRBV14; D possibly corresponds to TRBD1 (5 bases). Per germline, CDR1 SGHDN and CDR2 FVKESK. This CDR3 contains 13 residues. Trimming left V 3 bases short and J 5 bases short, with 10 bases between. The CDR3 DNA sequence: TGTGCCAGCAGCCATCCTGGGGGGACTGAAGCTTTCTTT. Translation gives CASSHPGGTEAFF.

The rearrangement joins TRBV6-2 or TRBV6-3 to TRBJ2-3; the D gene is possibly TRBD2 (7 bases). Germline CDR1 MNHEY, CDR2 SVGEGT. The ends were cut back, 4 bases at V and 4 bases at J, with 15 bases in the middle. The CDR3 is 15 amino acids. The CDR3 DNA reads TGTGCCAGCAGTTCCCCACGGGGGGCCTCAGATACGCAGTATTTT. This sequence encodes CASSSPRGASDTQYF.

The chain joins TRBV9 to TRBJ2-3, with TRBD2 as a possible D gene (5 bases). Trimming removed 0 bases from V and 1 base from J, with 12 bases in between. The CDR3 loop spans 16 amino acids. Germline lookup yields CDR1 SGDLS and CDR2 YYNGEE. In DNA, the CDR3 is TGTGCCAGCAGCGTAGCCTCTTTGCGGGGCACAGATACGCAGTATTTT. Translated, it gives CASSVASLRGTDTQYF.

The gene calls are TRBV15 and TRBJ2-1; D gene ambiguous. The germline V gene has CDR1 LNHNV and CDR2 YYDKDF (reference sequence). V lost 5 bases and J lost 9, with 11 bases in between. This CDR3 has 12 amino acids. The CDR3: CATSSVAGEQFF. DNA for the CDR3: TGTGCCACCAGCTCCGTAGCCGGTGAGCAGTTCTTC.

The chain carries TRBV10-2 and TRBJ2-5, with 7 bases lining up with TRBD2. The CDR3 spans 16 residues. V lost 7 bases and J lost 1; bases outside the gene matches: 12. CDR1 and CDR2 from the germline V gene are WSHSY and SAAADI. The CDR3 nucleotides read TGCGCCAGCACCCCCGGGGCTAGCGGTCTCCAAGAGACCCAGTACTTC. Amino acids: CASTPGASGLQETQYF.